This T cell receptor (beta chain) was recovered during a study of early T cells in non-severe SARS-CoV-2 infection. Study at large: Bulk RNA isolated from unsorted whole blood underwent sequencing; chains were not paired.

The CDR3 has 16 residues. Germline V CDR1 and CDR2: SGDLS, YYNGEE. V lost 0 bases, J lost 7 bases, and 16 bases lay in between. Unique molecular identifier tags were affixed to discrete cDNA molecules. TCRdb independently ran MiXCR on the 5' RACE reads; one entry per CDR3 protein. Altogether over 35,000 distinct CDR3 sequences are present, under 5% being singletons, with the ten largest covering around 16%. This clonotype was recorded many times. The source material was whole blood. This rearrangement joins TRBV9 to TRBJ2-2; D gene uncertain. The clonotype originates from an adult who was a healthcare worker with PCR-confirmed SARS-CoV-2 infection or an uninfected control (not recorded which). CDR3 sequence (DNA): TGTGCCAGCAGCGTAGCATCCTGGCGGAACGGCGGGGAGCTGTTTTTT. Its protein is CASSVASWRNGGELFF. The entire variable domain, with the rest obtained from reference TRBV9 and TRBJ2-2, is as follows: DSGVTQTPKHLITATGQRVTLRCSPRSGDLSVYWYQQSLDQGLQFLIQYYNGEERAKGNILERFSAQQFPDLHSELNLSSLELGDSALYFCASSVASWRNGGELFFGEGSRLTVL.